This T cell receptor (beta chain) was profiled in a study of tumor-infiltrating T cells and Merkel cell polyomavirus (dated by TCRdb to about 2017). Some background on the complete study: CD8+ T cells specific for the Merkel cell polyomavirus KLL epitope were examined in Merkel cell carcinoma patients. Varying disease stages were represented at patient presentation, and patients were followed for a median of 2.7 years (range about 1.1 to 6.0 years). Patients received varied, non-standardized therapies including chemotherapy, radiation and immunotherapies. In 14 samples, TRB sequencing was done on KLL-tetramer-sorted cells from blood or tumor-infiltrating lymphocytes, along with 12 matched whole-tumor samples. The majority of whole-tumor samples consisted of approximately 26-micron curls cut from formalin-fixed, paraffin-embedded tissue blocks. Of all the tumor samples in the study, one was a frozen nodal tumor digest and another was a flash-frozen core biopsy of a metastasis. Study-wide findings and limitations: The small sample size of the study (n of about 13 patients) is recognized as a limitation. A higher intratumoral fraction of KLL-specific T cells (about 1.7-18% versus about 0-0.14%) was associated with significantly improved MCC-specific survival. KLL-specific TRB repertoires were found to be diverse and largely private, with only one public clonotype, shared by two patients, identified among hundreds of unique sequences. Because only a single viral epitope was studied, T cells directed against other Merkel cell polyomavirus epitopes were not captured. A significant MCC-specific survival advantage (P = 0.0051) was associated with tumors having more unique KLL-specific clonotypes (roughly 5-108 vs 0-3).

All patients' tumors stained robustly positive for Merkel cell polyomavirus Large T antigen by immunohistochemistry. The study included over ten Merkel cell carcinoma patients who had robust KLL-tetramer+ populations, above 0.04% of CD8+ T cells, in blood and/or cultured TIL. All patients were identified as Caucasian, and a median age of approximately 60 years (range about 50 to 85 years) was recorded. Lymph node tumors were analyzed for patients with unknown primaries who presented with nodal disease, or when there was not enough primary tissue. The CDR3 contains 19 residues, cysteine and phenylalanine counted. Only the CDR3 portion is preserved as DNA: 57 bases, with reading frame beginning at the first base. Trimming leaves V shorter by 6 bases and J shorter by 6 bases, with the junction holding 19 bases beyond the gene matches. CDR1 LNHDA and CDR2 SQIVND were looked up in the germline V gene (reference sequence).

The protocol used for the library was the immunoSEQ multiplex PCR assay. Adaptive Biotechnologies (Seattle, WA) carried out the genomic DNA extraction, TRB sequencing and normalization. The original pipeline was this. Clonality was computed as one minus Shannon entropy of productive TRB sequences normalized by log2 of unique productive sequences. To identify KLL-specific clonotypes in tumors, TCRbeta CDR3 amino acid sequences were matched against the sequences from the tetramer-sorted sample of each patient. Not all clones reach the TCRdb copy of this immuneACCESS table, which keeps in-frame sequences only. Checked studies attribute under half of the gap to unresolved V genes and leave the rest unexplained. V and J calls and clone size are as listed in that table; D and trimming were resolved from the DNA. Within this sample are some 25,000 clones, with about 85% of them counted one time only. The top ten constitute around 2.8% of the sample.

Turning to this clone: The antigen it recognizes is unknown. No base-level quality is on record; no much larger clone is a single base apart.

The sequenced sample was lymph node tissue. Recombination connected TRBV19 to TRBJ2-1, with TRBD1 matching 11 junction bases. The clonotype originates from a man aged 45-65 years with Merkel cell carcinoma. The CDR3 is CASSLTPRLDRGLRNEQFF. In nucleotide form, the sequence is TGTGCCAGTAGCCTGACCCCCCGCCTGGACAGGGGGCTTCGCAATGAGCAGTTCTTC.